Below, 5 T cell receptor beta chains from the same sample are listed, as sequenced in a study of Ad26.COV2.S vaccination and SARS-CoV-2 variants. Method: immunoSEQ multiplex PCR; TCRdb's copy keeps in-frame clones and lacks some. The sample includes about 180,000 clones, roughly nine tenths seen only once; the top ten take roughly 6%. Sequencing was performed on peripheral blood, taken after recovery from COVID-19. Source of these receptors: a human donor who had recovered from COVID-19.

The rearrangement joins TRBV28 to TRBJ1-2, with D perhaps matching TRBD1 (6 bases). Germline CDR1 reads MDHEN; CDR2 reads SYDVKM. The CDR3 length is 15 residues. V shed 5 bases and J shed 4 bases, with 17 bases lying between them. CDR3 nucleotides: TGTGCCAGCAGTCCCCGGGGGGGGGCGGTCTATGGCTACACCTTC. As protein: CASSPRGGAVYGYTF.

This clone was seen a few times. The V and J genes are TRBV19 and TRBJ1-5, with D maybe TRBD1 (6 bases). CDR3 length equals 15 residues. The V gene's germline CDR1 is LNHDA and CDR2 SQIVND (reference sequence). Trimming removed 7 bases at V and 0 bases at J, with 13 bases between. CDR3: CASTPRTDSNQPQHF. In DNA, the CDR3 is TGTGCCAGTACCCCTCGGACAGATAGCAATCAGCCCCAGCATTTT.

The V and J genes are TRBV11-1 and TRBJ2-1; no clear D gene. CDR1 and CDR2 from the germline V gene are SGHAT and FQDESV (reference sequence). This CDR3 contains 14 residues. Between the trimmed V and J ends, which lost 4 bases and 6 bases, there was a span of 13 bases. The CDR3: CASSSAAHGNEQFF. CDR3 coding DNA: TGTGCCAGCAGCTCCGCGGCGCATGGCAATGAGCAGTTCTTC.

V and J are TRBV3-1 (or the pseudogene TRBV3-2) and TRBJ2-2; 7 bases align to TRBD2. Trimming removed 4 bases from V and 3 bases from J; junction bases left unmatched: 8. Germline assignment: CDR1 LGHDT and CDR2 YNNKEL (reference sequence). This CDR3 is built from 16 residues. CDR3 amino acids: CASSRLGTTYTGELFF. The CDR3 DNA follows: TGTGCCAGCAGCCGGTTGGGGACTACCTACACCGGGGAGCTGTTTTTT.

The sample holds one count of this clone. V gene TRBV28 combines with J gene TRBJ1-1, with a weak D call TRBD1 (5 bases). The CDR3 extends over 13 amino acids. The germline V gene encodes CDR1 MDHEN and CDR2 SYDVKM. V lost 3 bases and J 11 bases, leaving 16 bases between the germline ends. The CDR3 nucleotides are TGTGCCAGCAGTTTCGTCCAGGGTGTTAGGGCTTTCTTT. Translated, it gives CASSFVQGVRAFF.